This T cell receptor (beta chain) was identified during a study of vaccination and CD4 T cells after COVID-19. Treatment described: approximately 11-day PBMC culture with coronavirus spike peptide pools or control peptides (ViraFEST assay). Germline V gene lookup returns CDR1 SNHLY and CDR2 FYNNEI. Trimming removed 6 bases from V and 0 bases from J, with 6 bases in between. The CDR3 sequence is 14 residues long. In regard to this clonotype: Its matching antigen is unknown.

Researchers used the Oncomine TCR Beta short-read assay to sequence DNA from cultured CD4+ T cells. Via MiXCR, TCRdb re-called the PCR reads, giving one row per CDR3 protein. The sample lists about 14,000 distinct CDR3 sequences; about 73% were seen once. The V and J genes are TRBV2 and TRBJ2-6; D is unclear. This TCR was sampled from a human donor who had recovered from COVID-19. Specimen: CD4+ T cells from blood, cultured in vitro. CDR3 sequence reads: CASRLGSGANVLTF. The CDR3 DNA sequence: TGTGCCAGCAGATTAGGCTCTGGGGCCAACGTCCTGACTTTC.